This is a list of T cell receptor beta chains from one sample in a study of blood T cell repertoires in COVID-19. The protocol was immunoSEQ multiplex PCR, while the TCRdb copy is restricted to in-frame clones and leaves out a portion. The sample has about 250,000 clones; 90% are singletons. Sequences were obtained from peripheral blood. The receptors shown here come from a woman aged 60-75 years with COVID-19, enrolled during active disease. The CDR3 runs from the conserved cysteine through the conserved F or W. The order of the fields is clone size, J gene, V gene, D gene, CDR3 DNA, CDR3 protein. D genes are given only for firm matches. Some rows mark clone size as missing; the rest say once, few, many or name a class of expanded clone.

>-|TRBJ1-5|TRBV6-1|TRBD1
TGTGCCAGCAGTGAAGCGCCAGGGGGCTGGGGTCAGCCCCAGCATTTT
CASSEAPGGWGQPQHF
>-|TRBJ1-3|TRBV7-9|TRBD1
TGTGCCAGCAGGTCTCGGGACAGGGACTCCTCTGGAAACACCATATATTTT
CASRSRDRDSSGNTIYF
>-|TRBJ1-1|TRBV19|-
TGTGCCAGTAGGATACAGGCCCGAGGGACTGAAGCTTTCTTT
CASRIQARGTEAFF
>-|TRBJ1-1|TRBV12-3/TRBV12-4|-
TGTGCCAGCAGTTTCACCCACTGGGGCGAAGCTTTCTTT
CASSFTHWGEAFF
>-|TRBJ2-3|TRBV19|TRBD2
TGTGCCAGTAGTAATTCCCCGGGACTAGCGGGCGGAGATACGCAGTATTTT
CASSNSPGLAGGDTQYF
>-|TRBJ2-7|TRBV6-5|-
TGTGCCAGCAGTTACGAAGCACTAGGGCTCTACGAGCAGTACTTC
CASSYEALGLYEQYF
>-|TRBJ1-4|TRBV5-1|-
TGCGCCAGCAGCTTGGGTGCAGGGGCTAATGAAAAACTGTTTTTT
CASSLGAGANEKLFF
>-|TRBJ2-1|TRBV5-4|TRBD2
TGTGCCAGCAGCTTGGGTGGGACTAGCGGGTTACCTGAGCAGTTCTTC
CASSLGGTSGLPEQFF
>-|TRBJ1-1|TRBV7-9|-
TGTGCCAGCAGCTTAGGGCTACAGGGTTGGGGGACTGAAGCTTTCTTT
CASSLGLQGWGTEAFF
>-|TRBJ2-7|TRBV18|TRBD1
TGTGCCAGCTCACTGTCCGGGACAGACTCCTACGAGCAGTACTTC
CASSLSGTDSYEQYF
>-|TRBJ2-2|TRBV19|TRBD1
TGTGCCAGTAGTATAGTAGGACAGGGGACCGGGGAGCTGTTTTTT
CASSIVGQGTGELFF
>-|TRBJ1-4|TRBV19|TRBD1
TGTGCCAGTAGTTCCCTACGGACAGGGGGGATTGAAAAACTGTTTTTT
CASSSLRTGGIEKLFF
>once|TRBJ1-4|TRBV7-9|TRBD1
TGTGCCAGCAGCCAACGGACAGGCTTCGATGAAAAACTGTTTTTT
CASSQRTGFDEKLFF
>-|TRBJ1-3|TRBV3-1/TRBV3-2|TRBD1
TGTGCCAGCAGCCAAGGACAGGGGACTGGAAACACCATATATTTT
CASSQGQGTGNTIYF
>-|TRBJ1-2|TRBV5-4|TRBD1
TGTGCCAGCAGCGGGGGACAGGGCGGGAACTATGGCTACACCTTC
CASSGGQGGNYGYTF
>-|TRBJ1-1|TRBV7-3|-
TGTGCCAGCAGCTTAAGTGGGGGGGAGAACACTGAAGCTTTCTTT
CASSLSGGENTEAFF
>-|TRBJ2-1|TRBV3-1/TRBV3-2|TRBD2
TGTGCCAGCAGCCAAGATGCAGCGGGGTACAATGAGCAGTTCTTC
CASSQDAAGYNEQFF
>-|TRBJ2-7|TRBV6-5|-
TGTGCCAGCAGGGGCCAGACCTACGAGCAGTACTTC
CASRGQTYEQYF
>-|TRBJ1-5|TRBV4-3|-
TGCGCCAGCAGTCAAGGGTTGGCTCAGCCCCAGCATTTT
CASSQGLAQPQHF
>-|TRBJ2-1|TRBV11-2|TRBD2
TGTGCCAGCAGCTTATTACGGGGGGGCTACAATGAGCAGTTCTTC
CASSLLRGGYNEQFF
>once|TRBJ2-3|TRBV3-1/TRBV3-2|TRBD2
TGTGCCAGCAGCCACGGGACTAGCTCTAATTTT
CASSHGTSSNF
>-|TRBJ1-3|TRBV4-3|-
TGCGCCAGCAGCCAAGATCATCCAGGAGGTGGAAACACCATATATTTT
CASSQDHPGGGNTIYF
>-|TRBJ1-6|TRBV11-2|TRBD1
TGTGCCAGCAGCTTAGGACAGGGGGCTTATAATTCACCCCTCCACTTT
CASSLGQGAYNSPLHF
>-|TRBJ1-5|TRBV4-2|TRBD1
TGTGCCAGCAGCCATCCCCCCGGGACAGGTGTTGGTCAGCCCCAGCATTTT
CASSHPPGTGVGQPQHF
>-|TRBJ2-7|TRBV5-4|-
TGTGCCAGCAGCTTGGCTAGCCGTCCCTACGAGCAGTACTTC
CASSLASRPYEQYF
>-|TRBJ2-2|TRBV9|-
TGTGCCAGCAGCGTAGGAGTCGGGGGCGGGGAGCTGTTTTTT
CASSVGVGGGELFF
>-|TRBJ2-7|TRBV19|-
TGTGCCAGTAGTATGTGGAAGGGGCCGACCTACGAGCAGTACTTC
CASSMWKGPTYEQYF
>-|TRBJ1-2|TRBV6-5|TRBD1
TGTGCCAGCAGTTACGGAGTCGACAGGGTTAACTATGGCTACACCTTC
CASSYGVDRVNYGYTF
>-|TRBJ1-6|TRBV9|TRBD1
TGTGCCAGCAGCCCTCTACCCGACAGGGTGAATTCACCCCTCCACTTT
CASSPLPDRVNSPLHF
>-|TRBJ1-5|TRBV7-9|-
TGTGCCAGCAGCTCCGGACAGTATCAGCCCCAGCATTTT
CASSSGQYQPQHF
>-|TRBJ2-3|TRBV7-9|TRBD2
TGTGCCAGCAGCTTGGTAATAGCGGGGCAGTATTTT
CASSLVIAGQYF
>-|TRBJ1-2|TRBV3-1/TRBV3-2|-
TGTGCCAGCAGCCAAGATACCCTGGGGCCCGCAATGGGCTACACCTTC
CASSQDTLGPAMGYTF
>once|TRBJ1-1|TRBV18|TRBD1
TGTGCCAGCTCACCTGGACAGGGAGGCTCTGAAGCTTTCTTT
CASSPGQGGSEAFF
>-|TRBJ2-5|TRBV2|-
TGTGCCAGCAGTCAAGGGCTCCAAGAGACCCAGTACTTC
CASSQGLQETQYF
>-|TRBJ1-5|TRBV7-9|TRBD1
TGTGCCAGCAGTTATCACGGACAGGACTCCAATCAGCCCCAGCATTTT
CASSYHGQDSNQPQHF
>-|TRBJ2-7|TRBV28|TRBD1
TGTGCCAGCAGTTTATCGAGACAGGGTATCGGCGAGCAGTACTTC
CASSLSRQGIGEQYF
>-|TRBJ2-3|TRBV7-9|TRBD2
TGTGCCAGCAGCCGGAATAGCGGGGGCACAGATACGCAGTATTTT
CASSRNSGGTDTQYF
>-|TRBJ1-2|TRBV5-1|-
TGCGCCAGCAGCTTGGATCAGGGGAGCTATGGCTACACCTTC
CASSLDQGSYGYTF
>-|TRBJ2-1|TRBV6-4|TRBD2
TGTGCCAGCAGTGCCTACGGACTAGCGGGAGTCGACAATGAGCAGTTCTTC
CASSAYGLAGVDNEQFF
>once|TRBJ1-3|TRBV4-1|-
TGCGCCAGCAGCCAAGAAAAGGGGGTCGGGGACATCTCTGGAAACACCATATATTTT
CASSQEKGVGDISGNTIYF